Presented here are 31 T cell receptor beta chains from one specimen sequenced in a study of CXCR3-negative and CXCR3-positive naive CD8 T cells. For these receptors, no antigen is known. General study points: Against CXCR3-negative naive cells, CXCR3-positive naive cells showed more hydrophobic TRB CDR3s.

Each TRB cDNA library was prepared by 5' RACE (with UMI labels). TCRdb re-called the 5' RACE reads, yielding one record per CDR3 amino acid sequence without DNA. Its clone listing holds about 56,000 distinct CDR3 sequences. Sequenced sample: naive CXCR3+ CD8+ T cells from blood. Subset in this sample: CD45RO-CCR7+CD27+CD95- naive CD8+ T cells expressing CXCR3 (TNR3+). The receptor source for this set is a human donor in good health. Some clones in this sample may be carry-over from other donors' samples.

The chain recombines TRBV29-1 with TRBJ2-7; TCRdb's D call of TRBD1 is untestable without DNA. Germline loops: CDR1 SQVTM, CDR2 ANQGSEA. The CDR3 contains 14 residues. Here the CDR3 reads CSVMDYTGVYEQYF.

The chain couples TRBV4-3 to TRBJ1-2. The CDR3 runs to 16 residues. The germline gives CDR1 LGHNA, CDR2 YSLEER. The CDR3 region is CASSQDISWRGYGYTF.

The chain joins TRBV29-1 to TRBJ1-1. The CDR3 totals 13 residues. Germline-derived CDR1 and CDR2 are SQVTM and ANQGSEA. CDR3 loop: CSVEGGEDTEAFF.

This chain connects TRBV3-1 to TRBJ2-5; the TRBD1 assignment by TCRdb is unverifiable without DNA. This CDR3 is built from 14 residues. Germline-derived CDR1 and CDR2 are LGHDT and YNNKEL (reference sequence). The CDR3 sequence is CASSQDLRGETQYF.

The genes are TRBV20-1 and TRBJ2-1; no DNA is available, so the TRBD1 call from TCRdb remains unchecked. The CDR3 contains 13 residues. Per the germline V gene, CDR1 is DFQATT and CDR2 is SNEGSKA (reference sequence). The CDR3 protein is CSSMDRGNNEQFF.

The rearrangement links TRBV7-2 to TRBJ2-3; TCRdb proposes TRBD2, but this gene call is untestable without DNA. The CDR3 runs to 14 residues. The germline V gene encodes CDR1 SGHTA and CDR2 FQGNSA. The CDR3: CASSWDSSPDTQYF.

The chain uses TRBV6-5 and TRBJ1-5. Germline CDR1 MNHEY, CDR2 SVGAGI. The CDR3 contains 17 residues. CDR3 region: CASSSGLRGDSNQPQHF.

The V gene is TRBV27, the J gene TRBJ2-7. The germline CDR1 and CDR2 sequences are MNHEY and SMNVEV (reference sequence). This CDR3 has 11 amino acids. The CDR3 sequence: CTTATRYEQYF.

V is TRBV7-9 and J is TRBJ2-7. The CDR3 is made up of 13 amino acids. Germline V gene sequence: CDR1 SEHNR, CDR2 FQNEAQ (reference sequence). This chain's CDR3 is CASSATPDYEQYF.

The J gene is TRBJ2-2, the V gene TRBV7-9; the TCRdb D gene call, TRBD1, has no DNA to confirm it. The CDR3 consists of 18 residues. The V gene's germline CDR1 is SEHNR and CDR2 FQNEAQ (reference sequence). CDR3 protein: CASSLGDGQELTTGELFF.

The rearrangement uses TRBV29-1 and TRBJ2-3; absent DNA, TCRdb's TRBD2 call cannot be checked. The CDR3 covers 16 residues. Germline values: CDR1 SQVTM, CDR2 ANQGSEA. The CDR3 loop reads CSVEMGGGYPTDTQYF.

The chain combines TRBV5-1 with TRBJ2-7; the D gene TCRdb calls, TRBD2, cannot be checked with no DNA. Germline lookup yields CDR1 SGHRS and CDR2 YFSETQ. This CDR3 comprises 14 residues. The CDR3 sequence: CASSNTGGLEEQYF.

The rearrangement links TRBV5-1 to TRBJ2-1; TCRdb selects TRBD1, and the lack of DNA leaves this call unchecked. Germline V gene lookup returns CDR1 SGHRS and CDR2 YFSETQ. This CDR3 is built from 12 residues. The CDR3 is CASSLSGDEQFF.

The V gene is TRBV27, the J gene TRBJ1-1; the TRBD1 assignment by TCRdb is unverifiable without DNA. The CDR3 is 16 amino acids. Germline V gene data show CDR1 as MNHEY and CDR2 as SMNVEV (reference sequence). The CDR3 sequence: CASSLPPPDIRGEAFF.

The V call is TRBV20-1, the J call TRBJ2-1; the TCRdb call, TRBD2, lacks DNA for checking. From germline, CDR1 is DFQATT and CDR2 SNEGSKA (reference sequence). The CDR3 length is 15 residues. The CDR3 region is CSAREGAGGPDEQFF.

This chain links TRBV14 with TRBJ1-6. Per the germline V gene, CDR1 is SGHDN and CDR2 is FVKESK. The CDR3 contains 16 residues. The CDR3 reads CASSHELGHYNSPLHF.

This sequence joins TRBV3-1 and TRBJ2-1; TCRdb's D call, TRBD2, is unchecked because there is no DNA. This CDR3 has 17 amino acids. CDR1 and CDR2 (germline): LGHDT, YNNKEL (reference sequence). The CDR3 is CASSPPGLAGDYDEQFF.

The chain is built from TRBV20-1 and TRBJ1-2; TCRdb selects TRBD1, and the lack of DNA leaves this call unchecked. This CDR3 has 12 amino acids. CDR1 is DFQATT and CDR2 is SNEGSKA in the germline V gene (reference sequence). CDR3 sequence reads: CSAPWTDYGYTF.

The chain links TRBV7-6 to TRBJ1-1; TCRdb selects TRBD1, and the lack of DNA leaves this call unchecked. The CDR3 loop spans 15 amino acids. The germline V gene encodes CDR1 SGHVS and CDR2 FNYEAQ. CDR3 amino acids: CASSFAGQENTEAFF.

The chain is built from TRBV29-1 and TRBJ2-2. This CDR3 has 15 amino acids. The germline V gene has CDR1 SQVTM and CDR2 ANQGSEA. CDR3 protein: CSVEVGGTNTGELFF.

The chain has TRBV29-1 and TRBJ2-3; the D call from TCRdb, TRBD2, cannot be confirmed without DNA. The germline V gene has CDR1 SQVTM and CDR2 ANQGSEA. CDR3 length: 16 residues. The CDR3 loop is CSPIIAGPISGDTQYF.

This rearrangement joins TRBV5-6 to TRBJ1-2. The CDR3 has 13 amino acids. Germline V gene sequence: CDR1 SGHDT, CDR2 YYEEEE. The CDR3 here is CASSLNREYGYTF.

This chain links TRBV28 with TRBJ2-7. Germline CDR1 reads MDHEN; CDR2 reads SYDVKM. The CDR3 sequence is 14 residues long. CDR3 region: CASSIQGVPYEQYF.

The rearrangement joins TRBV6-6 to TRBJ2-1. The germline V gene has CDR1 MNHNY and CDR2 SVGAGI (reference sequence). There are 14 residues in the CDR3. The CDR3 here is CASSYSIKDNEQFF.

This chain joins TRBV6-5 and TRBJ2-2; without DNA, the TCRdb call of TRBD1 cannot be checked. The CDR3 extends over 15 amino acids. Germline CDR1 MNHEY, CDR2 SVGAGI. The CDR3 protein is CASSYYTGGTGELFF.

The chain employs TRBV5-6 and TRBJ2-7; TCRdb selects TRBD2, and the lack of DNA leaves this call unchecked. Per germline, CDR1 SGHDT and CDR2 YYEEEE. This CDR3 spans 13 amino acids. The CDR3 is CASTLRGTYEQYF. The whole variable domain, filled in from reference TRBV5-6 and TRBJ2-7, reads DAGVTQSPTHLIKTRGQQVTLRCSPKSGHDTVSWYQQALGQGPQFIFQYYEEEERQRGNFPDRFSGHQFPNYSSELNVNALLLGDSALYLCASTLRGTYEQYFGPGTRLTVT.

The rearrangement uses TRBV12-3 or TRBV12-4 and TRBJ2-1; TCRdb outputs TRBD1, but without DNA this stays unchecked. CDR3 length: 15 amino acids. CDR3 amino acids: CASSLGQGGYNEQFF.

The chain carries TRBV20-1 and TRBJ2-5; TCRdb selects TRBD1, and the lack of DNA leaves this call unchecked. Germline V gene sequence: CDR1 DFQATT, CDR2 SNEGSKA (reference sequence). The CDR3 runs 15 residues. Here the CDR3 reads CSASAPGQLQESQYF.

The V and J genes are TRBV5-1 and TRBJ2-7; TCRdb outputs TRBD1, but without DNA this stays unchecked. The CDR3 has 15 residues. The germline V gene has CDR1 SGHRS and CDR2 YFSETQ. This CDR3 reads CASSLESASGDEQYF.

This sequence joins TRBV4-3 and TRBJ1-5; TCRdb names TRBD1, which stays unverified in the absence of DNA. The germline CDR1 and CDR2 sequences are LGHNA and YSLEER. This CDR3 region has 21 residues. This CDR3 reads CASSQERFGTGGEYSNQPQHF.

The V gene is TRBV7-9, the J gene TRBJ2-7; TCRdb's assignment of TRBD1 cannot be checked, as there is no DNA. The CDR3 spans 14 residues. CDR1 and CDR2 (germline): SEHNR, FQNEAQ (reference sequence). The CDR3 sequence: CASSHLDSPYEQYF.